This T cell receptor beta chain was recorded in a study of T cell repertoires in cytomegalovirus infection. The table lists this clonotype with many counts. TCRdb analysed the reads with MiXCR anew, one entry per CDR3 protein. This table holds about 100,000 distinct CDR3 sequences, about a quarter found once. The CDR3 has 13 amino acids. The V gene's germline CDR1 is SGHTA and CDR2 FQGNSA. V was clipped by 3 bases and J by 3 bases, with 9 bases between them. The specimen was CD8+ T cells from PBMCs. The TCR was taken from a human donor in good health (CMV status not recorded). Some clones in this sample may be carry-over from other donors' samples. The rearrangement joins TRBV7-2 to TRBJ2-7; TRBD2 might be the D (6 bases). This CDR3 reads CASSFFGGYEQYF. In DNA, the CDR3 is TGTGCCAGCAGCTTCTTCGGGGGCTACGAGCAGTACTTC.